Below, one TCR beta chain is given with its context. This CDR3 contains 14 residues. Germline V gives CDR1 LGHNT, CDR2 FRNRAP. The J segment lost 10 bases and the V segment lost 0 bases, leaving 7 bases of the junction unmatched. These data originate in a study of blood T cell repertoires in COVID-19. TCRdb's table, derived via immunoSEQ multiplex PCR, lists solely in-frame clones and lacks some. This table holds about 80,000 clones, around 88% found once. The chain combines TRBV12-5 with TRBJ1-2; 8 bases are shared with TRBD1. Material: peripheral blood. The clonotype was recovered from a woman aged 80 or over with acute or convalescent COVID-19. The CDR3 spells CASGLVLVTGDYTF. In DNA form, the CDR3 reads TGTGCTAGTGGTTTGGTACTGGTGACAGGGGACTACACCTTC.